The 10 T cell receptor beta chains below come from one sample, sequenced in a study of cytomegalovirus exposure and HLA in healthy donors. The table came from immunoSEQ multiplex PCR; TCRdb's copy has only in-frame clones and leaves some out. The table shows about 150,000 clones, with around 88% occurring only once. The sequenced sample consisted of PBMCs. Every receptor here comes from a man in his late teens or twenties in good health and CMV-seropositive.

This chain connects TRBV5-4 to TRBJ2-7; possibly TRBD1 for D (6 bases). With 4 bases removed from V and 1 base from J, the gap between germline ends came to 12 bases. The V gene's germline CDR1 is SGHNT and CDR2 YYREEE (reference sequence). The CDR3 extends over 14 amino acids. CDR3 DNA sequence: TGTGCCAGCAGCCTCGTTGGGACATCCTACGAGCAGTACTTC. Its protein is CASSLVGTSYEQYF.

The rearrangement links TRBV11-2 to TRBJ2-1; TRBD2 matches at 7 bases. Germline V CDR1 and CDR2: SGHAT, FQNNGV. This CDR3 is 13 amino acids long. The V and J ends lost 5 bases and 6 bases, in that order; junction bases with no gene match: 4. CDR3 DNA: TGTGCCAGCAGCCCCCGGACTAGCAATGAGCAGTTCTTC. Translated: CASSPRTSNEQFF.

V gene TRBV7-9 combines with J gene TRBJ2-3; no reliable D call. Germline V gives CDR1 SEHNR, CDR2 FQNEAQ (reference sequence). The CDR3 spans 13 residues. V lost 10 bases, J lost 0 bases, and 11 bases lay in between. In DNA form, the CDR3 reads TGTGCCACTGATTGGAGAAGCACAGATACGCAGTATTTT. As protein: CATDWRSTDTQYF.

The V gene is TRBV18, the J gene TRBJ1-2, with 9 bases identical to TRBD1. CDR3 length equals 13 residues. J lost 8 bases, V lost 3 bases, and 4 bases had no gene match. Germline V gives CDR1 KGHSH, CDR2 LQKENI. The CDR3 loop is CASSPDRGLGYTF. Here the CDR3 DNA reads TGTGCCAGCTCACCGGACAGGGGCTTGGGCTACACCTTC.

The CDR3 region is CASSLRRTGGPKETQYF. The CDR3 nucleotides are TGTGCCAGCAGCTTGCGACGGACAGGGGGCCCCAAAGAGACCCAGTACTTC. The rearrangement uses TRBV5-8 and TRBJ2-5, with 11 bases that match TRBD1. From germline, CDR1 is SGHTS and CDR2 YDEGEE. Trimming took 1 base from V and 3 from J; bases not matched to a gene: 8. This CDR3 contains 17 residues.

This chain joins TRBV30 and TRBJ1-2; TRBD1 agrees at 7 bases. V lost 1 base, J lost 4 bases, and 3 bases stayed unmatched. The CDR3 runs to 13 residues. From germline, CDR1 is GTSNPN and CDR2 SVGIG (reference sequence). In DNA, the CDR3 is TGTGCCTGGAGTGCCGGGACAGTCTATGGCTACACCTTC. Translating it yields CAWSAGTVYGYTF. Combining the CDR3 with reference TRBV30 and TRBJ1-2 gives the whole variable domain SQTIHQWPATLVQPVGSPLSLECTVEGTSNPNLYWYRQAAGRGLQLLFYSVGIGQISSEVPQNLSASRPQDRQFILSSKKLLLSDSGFYLCAWSAGTVYGYTFGSGTRLTVV.

The chain combines TRBV5-4 with TRBJ1-2; perhaps TRBD1 as D (5 bases). V lost 3 bases and J 5 bases, leaving 14 bases between the germline ends. Germline values: CDR1 SGHNT, CDR2 YYREEE (reference sequence). The CDR3 has 14 residues. This chain's CDR3 is CASSSSGGDYGYTF. For the CDR3, the DNA is TGTGCCAGCAGCTCCAGCGGGGGAGATTATGGCTACACCTTC.

The chain uses TRBV27 and TRBJ2-1; TRBD2 agrees at 8 bases. This CDR3 has 16 amino acids. J lost 1 base, V lost 4 bases, and 6 bases had no gene match. Germline lookup yields CDR1 MNHEY and CDR2 SMNVEV (reference sequence). CDR3 protein: CASSSLTSGSYNEQFF. CDR3 in DNA: TGTGCCAGCAGTTCCCTCACTAGCGGTTCCTACAATGAGCAGTTCTTC.

The V gene is TRBV7-6, the J gene TRBJ1-1; TRBD1 is a possible D gene (6 bases). Trimming left V 6 bases short and J 0 bases short, with 11 bases between. The germline V gene encodes CDR1 SGHVS and CDR2 FNYEAQ. The CDR3 contains 14 residues. Here the CDR3 reads CASSTGTMNTEAFF. CDR3 DNA: TGTGCCAGCAGTACCGGGACAATGAACACTGAAGCTTTCTTT.

CDR3 DNA sequence: TGTGCCAGCAGTTACCGATTTCAGGGGAACACTGAAGCTTTCTTT. Its translation is CASSYRFQGNTEAFF. V gene TRBV6-5 combines with J gene TRBJ1-1, with TRBD1 as a possible D gene (5 bases). The V gene's germline CDR1 is MNHEY and CDR2 SVGAGI. The V gene lost 2 bases and the J gene lost 1 base, with 11 bases spanning the gap. The length of the CDR3 is 15 residues.